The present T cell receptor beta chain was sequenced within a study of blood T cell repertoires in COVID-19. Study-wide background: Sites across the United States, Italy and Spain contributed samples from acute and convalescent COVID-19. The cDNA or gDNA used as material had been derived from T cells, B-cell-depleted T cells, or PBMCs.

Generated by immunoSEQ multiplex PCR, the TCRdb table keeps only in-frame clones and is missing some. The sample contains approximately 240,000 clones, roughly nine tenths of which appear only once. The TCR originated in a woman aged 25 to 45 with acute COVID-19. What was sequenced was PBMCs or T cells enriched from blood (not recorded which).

CDR3 DNA: TGTGCCAGCCTAAGGGACAGGGTCTCGGCCCAGTACTTC. This gives the protein CASLRDRVSAQYF. J is TRBJ2-5 and V is TRBV6-5; 9 nucleotides align to TRBD1. Germline trimming cut 8 bases from V and 9 bases from J; bases unmatched to any gene: 10. CDR1 and CDR2 from the germline V gene are MNHEY and SVGAGI. The CDR3 is 13 amino acids.